This T cell receptor beta chain was profiled in a study of CXCR3-negative and CXCR3-positive naive CD8 T cells. The authors made the TRB cDNA libraries by 5' RACE using UMI labels. TCRdb reworked the 5' RACE reads into one entry per CDR3 protein, no DNA. In all, the sample yields 49,000 or so distinct CDR3 sequences. Germline CDR1 and CDR2: LGHNT and FRNRAP. The CDR3 is made up of 15 amino acids. In regard to this clonotype: What it binds is unknown.

Sorts that each held around 300,000 cells were run in triplicate for every CD8+ T cell subset. Study-wide results and limits: The study found that naive CXCR3-negative and CXCR3-positive cells shared TRBV-TRBJ usage, while memory cells differed. Between one naive subset and the other, surface CD5 was comparable, and TCR strength was inferred from TRB CDR3 properties. Diversity in memory CD8+ cells fell much lower than the comparably high levels seen in both naive subsets. CXCR3-expressing naive cells carried TRB CDR3s more hydrophobic than those of CXCR3-negative naive cells.

The receptor comes from a human donor in good health. Some clones in this sample may be carry-over from other donors' samples. Sequencing used naive CXCR3+ CD8+ T cells from blood. The sample's subset: CD45RO-CCR7+CD27+CD95- naive CD8+ T cells expressing CXCR3 (TNR3+). The chain recombines TRBV12-5 with TRBJ1-1; without DNA, the TCRdb call of TRBD1 cannot be checked. CDR3 loop: CASGLQQGWDTEAFF.